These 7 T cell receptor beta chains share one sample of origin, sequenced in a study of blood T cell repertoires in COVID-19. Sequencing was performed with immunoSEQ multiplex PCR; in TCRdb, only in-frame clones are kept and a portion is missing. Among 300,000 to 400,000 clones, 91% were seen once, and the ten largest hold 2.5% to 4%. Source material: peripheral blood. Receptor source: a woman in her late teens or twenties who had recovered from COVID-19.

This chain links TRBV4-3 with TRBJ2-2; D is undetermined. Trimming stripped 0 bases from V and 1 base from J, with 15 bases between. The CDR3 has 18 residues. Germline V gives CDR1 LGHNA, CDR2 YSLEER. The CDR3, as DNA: TGCGCCAGCAGCCAAGAGAGGATGGCACGGCTGAACACCGGGGAGCTGTTTTTT. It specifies CASSQERMARLNTGELFF.

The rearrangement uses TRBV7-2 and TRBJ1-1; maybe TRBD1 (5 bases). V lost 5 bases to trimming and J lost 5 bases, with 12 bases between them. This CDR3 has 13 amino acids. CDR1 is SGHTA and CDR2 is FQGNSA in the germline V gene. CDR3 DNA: TGTGCCAGCAGCCCCTCAGGGCGAACTGAAGCTTTCTTT. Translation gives CASSPSGRTEAFF.

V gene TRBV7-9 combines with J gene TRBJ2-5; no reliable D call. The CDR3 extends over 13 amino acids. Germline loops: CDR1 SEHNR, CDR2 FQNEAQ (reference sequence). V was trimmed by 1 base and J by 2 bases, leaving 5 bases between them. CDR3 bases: TGTGCCAGCAGCTTAGTCCCTCAAGAGACCCAGTACTTC. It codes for CASSLVPQETQYF.

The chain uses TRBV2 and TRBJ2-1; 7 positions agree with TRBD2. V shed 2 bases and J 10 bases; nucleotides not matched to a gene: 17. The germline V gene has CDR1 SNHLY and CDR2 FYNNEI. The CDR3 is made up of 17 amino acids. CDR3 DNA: TGTGCCAGCAGTGAAACGGGCCGGGGGGTTGGCTTTGGCGAGCAGTTCTTC. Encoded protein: CASSETGRGVGFGEQFF.

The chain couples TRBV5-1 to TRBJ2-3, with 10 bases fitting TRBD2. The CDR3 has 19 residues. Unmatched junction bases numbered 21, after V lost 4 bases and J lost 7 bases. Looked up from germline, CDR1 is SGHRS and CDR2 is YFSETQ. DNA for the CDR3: TGCGCCAGCAGCATACCAGGGGAGTCTAGCGGGAGTAGGCCCTATACGCAGTATTTT. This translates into CASSIPGESSGSRPYTQYF.

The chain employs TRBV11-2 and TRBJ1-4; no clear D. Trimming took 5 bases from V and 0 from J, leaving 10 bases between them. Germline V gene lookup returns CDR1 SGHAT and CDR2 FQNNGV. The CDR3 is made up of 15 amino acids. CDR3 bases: TGTGCCAGCAGCATGAACAGAGCAACTAATGAAAAACTGTTTTTT. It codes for CASSMNRATNEKLFF.

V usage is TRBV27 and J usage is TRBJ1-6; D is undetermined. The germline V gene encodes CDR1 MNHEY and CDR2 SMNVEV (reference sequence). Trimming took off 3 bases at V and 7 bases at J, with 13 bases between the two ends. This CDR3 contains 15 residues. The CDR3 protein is CASSFSLIPNSPLHF. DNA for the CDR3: TGTGCCAGCAGTTTTTCACTAATCCCCAATTCACCCCTCCACTTT.